These 23 T cell receptor beta chains were sequenced from one sample in a study of T cells after yellow fever vaccination. TCRdb re-analysed the 5' RACE reads in MiXCR, keeping a single row per CDR3 protein. Here the sample spans about 400,000 distinct CDR3 sequences, roughly 6.1% being singletons. The sequencing used PBMCs, collected 5 days after the yellow fever booster vaccination. These receptors originate from a man aged 25 to 40 who received the YFV17D yellow fever vaccine.

This clonotype was seen more than once but under ten times. J is TRBJ1-1 and V is TRBV5-1; a possible D gene is TRBD1 (6 bases). The CDR3 consists of 15 residues. CDR1 and CDR2 from the germline V gene are SGHRS and YFSETQ. Trimming pared 3 bases from V and 5 bases from J, leaving 17 bases between. The chain's CDR3 is CASSSGTRTGTEAFF. The CDR3 bases are TGCGCCAGCAGCTCCGGGACACGAACTGGGACTGAAGCTTTCTTT.

This clonotype was observed at least ten times. The rearrangement links TRBV4-3 to TRBJ2-3, with TRBD1 matching over 9 bases. The V and J ends lost 11 bases and 2 bases, in that order; junction bases with no gene match: 8. From germline, CDR1 is LGHNA and CDR2 YSLEER. The CDR3 totals 14 residues. The CDR3 reads CARGDREFTDTQYF. Here the CDR3 DNA reads TGCGCCCGCGGGGACAGGGAATTCACAGATACGCAGTATTTT.

The genes are TRBV5-1 and TRBJ2-7, with 11 positions matching TRBD2. Looked up from germline, CDR1 is SGHRS and CDR2 is YFSETQ. This CDR3 has 15 residues. Trimming at V came to 1 base and at J to 3 bases, leaving 3 bases not matched to a gene. The CDR3 here is CASSLTSGRVYEQYF. DNA for the CDR3: TGCGCCAGCAGCTTGACTAGCGGGAGAGTCTACGAGCAGTACTTC. Variable domain in full (rest from reference TRBV5-1 and TRBJ2-7): KAGVTQTPRYLIKTRGQQVTLSCSPISGHRSVSWYQQTPGQGLQFLFEYFSETQRNKGNFPGRFSGRQFSNSRSEMNVSTLELGDSALYLCASSLTSGRVYEQYFGPGTRLTVT.

As concerns this clonotype: The junction departs from the called germline gene at one end, perhaps through a read error. The CDR3 nucleotides are TGCTGTGCTAGAGATCAACTAGCGAGAACCTACAATGAGCAGTTCTTC. This translates into CCARDQLARTYNEQFF. This chain connects TRBV20-1 to TRBJ2-1; 7 bases line up with TRBD2. The germline V gene encodes CDR1 DFQATT and CDR2 SNEGSKA (reference sequence). CDR3 length: 16 amino acids.

The chain uses TRBV5-1 and TRBJ2-7; D may be TRBD2 (7 bases). The germline CDR1 and CDR2 sequences are SGHRS and YFSETQ. There are 16 residues in the CDR3. Trimming cost V 2 bases and J 6 bases, with 21 bases left between them. CDR3 sequence (DNA): TGCGCCAGCAGCTTCCAAGGGGGGGCGAATTCTCTCGAGCAGTACTTC. Amino acids: CASSFQGGANSLEQYF.

The chain has TRBV30 and TRBJ2-7, with TRBD1 matching over 8 bases. V dropped 0 bases and J dropped 12; count of bases not matched to a gene: 13. CDR1 and CDR2 (germline): GTSNPN, SVGIG (reference sequence). The CDR3 is 14 residues long. The CDR3 coding sequence is TGTGCCTGGAGTGTAGGTACAGGGGGTCTTGGGCCGTACTTC. Translating gives CAWSVGTGGLGPYF.

The chain uses TRBV25-1 and TRBJ2-1; 7 bases line up with TRBD2. V lost 3 bases to trimming and J lost 5 bases; unmatched junction nucleotides: 7. CDR1 is MGHDK and CDR2 is SYGVNS in the germline V gene. The CDR3 has 15 amino acids. CDR3 DNA sequence: TGTGCCAGCAGTGACCGCGGGAGCGTCGACAATGAGCAGTTCTTC. Encoded protein: CASSDRGSVDNEQFF.

The chain recombines TRBV7-9 with TRBJ2-2; possibly TRBD2 for D (6 bases). The CDR3 is made up of 13 amino acids. CDR1 and CDR2 from the germline V gene are SEHNR and FQNEAQ (reference sequence). CDR3 bases: TGTGCTCACGGGAGTTCCAACACCGGGGAGCTGTTTTTT. Amino acid sequence: CAHGSSNTGELFF.

This clonotype was recorded many times. The chain combines TRBV7-2 with TRBJ2-5; 8 bases align to TRBD2. The germline CDR1 and CDR2 sequences are SGHTA and FQGNSA. This CDR3 spans 15 amino acids. V shed 3 bases and J 2 bases; nucleotides not matched to a gene: 5. The CDR3 loop is CASSFRRGVQETQYF. The CDR3, as DNA: TGTGCCAGCAGCTTTCGGCGGGGGGTGCAAGAGACCCAGTACTTC. Supplemented by reference TRBV7-2 and TRBJ2-5, the full variable domain reads GAGVSQSPSNKVTEKGKDVELRCDPISGHTALYWYRQSLGQGLEFLIYFQGNSAPDKSGLPSDRFSAERTGGSVSTLTIQRTQQEDSAVYLCASSFRRGVQETQYFGPGTRLLVL.

This clonotype was seen many times. The chain carries TRBV7-9 and TRBJ2-4; 7 bases map to TRBD2. The CDR3 is 14 amino acids. V shed 3 bases and J 4 bases; nucleotides not matched to a gene: 3. Germline V gene lookup returns CDR1 SEHNR and CDR2 FQNEAQ (reference sequence). CDR3 residues: CASSFMGGKNIQYF. CDR3 bases: TGTGCCAGCAGCTTCATGGGGGGGAAAAACATTCAGTACTTC.

This clonotype occurred many times. The chain combines TRBV5-1 with TRBJ2-7; D may be TRBD1 (6 bases). Germline lookup yields CDR1 SGHRS and CDR2 YFSETQ. CDR3 length: 14 amino acids. Trimming stripped 5 bases from V and 2 bases from J, with 14 bases between. In nucleotides, the CDR3 is TGCGCCAGCAGGTCCGGGACACATACCTACGAGCAGTACTTC. Amino acids: CASRSGTHTYEQYF.

In this sample, this clonotype turned up many times. The chain is built from TRBV12-3 or TRBV12-4 and TRBJ2-3; D gene uncertain. The CDR3 totals 11 residues. Trimming shortened V by 6 bases and J by 5 bases, and 6 bases separated the two germline ends. CDR3 sequence (DNA): TGTGCCAGCAGCCGACAAGATACGCAGTATTTT. Protein sequence: CASSRQDTQYF.

This clonotype appeared a few times. The gene calls are TRBV30 and TRBJ2-3; D may match TRBD1 or TRBD2 (5 bases each). From germline, CDR1 is GTSNPN and CDR2 SVGIG (reference sequence). This CDR3 comprises 16 residues. Trimming removed 0 bases from V and 2 bases from J, with 15 bases in between. CDR3 coding DNA: TGTGCCTGGAGTGTACCGGGGACGACCCCCACAGATACGCAGTATTTT. It translates to CAWSVPGTTPTDTQYF.

This clonotype was recorded many times. This chain connects TRBV12-3 or TRBV12-4 to TRBJ2-1; 8 nucleotides agree with TRBD1. The V segment lost 6 bases and the J segment 0 bases; nucleotides outside the gene matches: 19. The CDR3 consists of 20 residues. The CDR3 bases are TGTGCCAGCAGCTCGGGACGACAGGGGTTGCGCCGAAGCTCCTACAATGAGCAGTTCTTC. As protein: CASSSGRQGLRRSSYNEQFF.

This clonotype has just a few counts. The V call is TRBV19, the J call TRBJ1-5; TRBD1 is a possible D gene (5 bases). The CDR3 length is 16 residues. Trimming cost V 3 bases and J 2 bases, with 14 bases left between them. Germline V lookup: CDR1 LNHDA, CDR2 SQIVND (reference sequence). CDR3 loop: CASSIPSGVGNQPQHF. The CDR3 coding sequence is TGTGCCAGTAGTATCCCCTCGGGGGTTGGCAATCAGCCCCAGCATTTT.

The sample holds a few counts of this clonotype. The gene calls are TRBV11-1 and TRBJ2-7, with TRBD2 matching 8 bases. CDR3 length equals 13 residues. V was pared by 6 bases and J by 10 bases, with 11 bases of the junction left unmatched. The germline gives CDR1 SGHAT, CDR2 FQDESV (reference sequence). Written as DNA, the CDR3 is TGTGCCAGCAGTCGGGGACTAGACGAGTTCCAGTACTTC. This gives the protein CASSRGLDEFQYF.

The sample holds many counts of this clonotype. The CDR3 DNA is TGTGCCAGCAGTTCCCCAGGCTACGAGCAGTACTTC. Amino acid sequence: CASSSPGYEQYF. V and J are TRBV27 and TRBJ2-7, with D hard to call. Trimming took off 4 bases at V and 3 bases at J, with 7 bases between the two ends. The CDR3 runs 12 residues. Looked up from germline, CDR1 is MNHEY and CDR2 is SMNVEV (reference sequence).

The J gene is TRBJ2-1, the V gene TRBV29-1, with a tentative D call TRBD1 (6 bases). Germline values: CDR1 SQVTM, CDR2 ANQGSEA. This CDR3 contains 14 residues. The V gene lost 4 bases and the J gene lost 0 bases, with 10 bases spanning the gap. CDR3 residues: CSVAGTISYNEQFF. CDR3 nucleotide sequence: TGCAGCGTTGCCGGGACAATCTCCTACAATGAGCAGTTCTTC.

This clonotype was seen only a few times. CDR3 loop: CASSLETGGVSTEAFF. The DNA for the CDR3 is TGTGCCAGCAGCCTCGAAACAGGGGGCGTAAGCACTGAAGCTTTCTTT. This chain joins TRBV7-9 and TRBJ1-1; 9 nucleotides match TRBD1. Germline V lookup: CDR1 SEHNR, CDR2 FQNEAQ (reference sequence). With V trimmed by 5 bases and J by 4 bases, 11 bases remained unmatched. The CDR3 is 16 residues long.

This clonotype was counted only a few times. V gene TRBV6-4 combines with J gene TRBJ2-3, with 8 bases that match TRBD2. Germline V gene sequence: CDR1 MRHNA, CDR2 SNTAGT. The CDR3 sequence is 16 residues long. V lost 3 bases and J lost 5; bases outside the gene matches: 10. Here the CDR3 DNA reads TGTGCCAGCAGTGAGGGACTAGTCCCCGCTGGAGATACGCAGTATTTT. It specifies CASSEGLVPAGDTQYF.

V and J are TRBV5-1 and TRBJ2-3, with 7 nucleotides matching TRBD2. The trim removed 7 bases at V and 5 bases at J, leaving 10 bases unmatched. The CDR3 is made up of 14 amino acids. The germline CDR1 and CDR2 sequences are SGHRS and YFSETQ. The DNA for the CDR3 is TGCGCCAGCCGCACCGGACTAGAGGTAGATACGCAGTATTTT. This gives the protein CASRTGLEVDTQYF.

V is TRBV20-1 and J is TRBJ2-1, with 9 bases lining up with TRBD2. The CDR3 runs 15 residues. Germline CDR1 is DFQATT and CDR2 is SNEGSKA (reference sequence). Losses at the gene ends were 5 bases for V and 9 bases for J; bases not matched to a gene: 14. CDR3 nucleotide sequence: TGCAGTGCTCAAGGTGTCGGGACTAGCCGCTTTGAGCAGTTCTTC. This sequence encodes CSAQGVGTSRFEQFF.

There are many counts of this clonotype. V usage is TRBV29-1 and J usage is TRBJ2-7, with D possibly being TRBD1 or TRBD2 (5 bases each). The germline gives CDR1 SQVTM, CDR2 ANQGSEA. V dropped 5 bases and J dropped 3 bases, with 14 bases sitting between them. The CDR3 totals 13 residues. The CDR3 protein is CSVLAPGGYEQYF. Here the CDR3 DNA reads TGCAGCGTTCTTGCCCCTGGGGGCTACGAGCAGTACTTC.